The 25 T cell receptor beta chains below come from one sample, sequenced in a study of OX40 agonist ivuxolimab in advanced cancers. The method was immunoSEQ multiplex PCR; TCRdb's version includes in-frame clones alone and lacks a portion of them. Here the sample spans approximately 21,000 clones, about 80% being singletons. Material: CD4+ or CD8+ T cells sorted from blood, obtained in a trial of the OX40 agonist ivuxolimab. The source is an adult with an advanced solid tumor such as melanoma, head and neck, liver or kidney cancer.

The chain combines TRBV7-9 with TRBJ2-7, with 9 bases aligning to TRBD1. After removal of 5 bases from V and 5 bases from J, the junction contained 7 bases not matched to a gene. CDR1 is SEHNR, CDR2 FQNEAQ, per germline (reference sequence). CDR3 length equals 14 residues. The CDR3 is CASSLWTGADEQYF. The CDR3 DNA is TGTGCCAGCAGCCTATGGACAGGGGCCGACGAGCAGTACTTC.

This clone turned up a few times. This chain uses TRBV30 with TRBJ1-1; a weak D match, TRBD1 (5 bases). The CDR3 is made up of 12 amino acids. Trimming left V 5 bases short and J 4 bases short, with 11 bases between. Germline CDR1 reads GTSNPN; CDR2 reads SVGIG (reference sequence). The CDR3 nucleotides are TGTGCCTGGGGGACTGCTCGCACTGAAGCTTTCTTT. This sequence encodes CAWGTARTEAFF.

The chain links TRBV11-2 to TRBJ1-3; tentative D call: TRBD1 (5 bases). In germline, CDR1 is SGHAT, CDR2 FQNNGV. CDR3 length: 15 residues. V was cut by 5 bases and J by 0 bases, with 11 bases left in between. CDR3 nucleotides: TGTGCCAGCAGCGGGGACCTTTACTCTGGAAACACCATATATTTT. Its protein product is CASSGDLYSGNTIYF.

The V call is TRBV4-1, the J call TRBJ2-5, with 12 bases matching TRBD2. The CDR3 contains 15 residues. In germline, CDR1 is MGHRA, CDR2 YSYEKL. Trimming removed 4 bases from V and 2 bases from J; junction bases left unmatched: 2. The DNA for the CDR3 is TGCGCCAGCAGCCCTGGACTAGCGGGACAAGAGACCCAGTACTTC. This encodes CASSPGLAGQETQYF.

V usage is TRBV2 and J usage is TRBJ2-4; D not resolved. Germline values: CDR1 SNHLY, CDR2 FYNNEI. The V end was cut by 3 bases, the J end by 1 base, with 7 bases between. This CDR3 comprises 14 residues. Written as DNA, the CDR3 is TGTGCCAGCAGTGATGTGTTGGCCAAAAACATTCAGTACTTC. Translated: CASSDVLAKNIQYF.

This chain joins TRBV5-1 and TRBJ2-5; 9 bases align to TRBD2. The CDR3 loop spans 19 amino acids. The V gene end was trimmed by 0 bases and the J gene end by 0 bases; junction bases not matched to a gene: 12. The germline V gene has CDR1 SGHRS and CDR2 YFSETQ. This CDR3 reads CASSLEGSGRWRYQETQYF. The CDR3 bases are TGCGCCAGCAGCTTGGAGGGTAGCGGGAGATGGAGGTACCAAGAGACCCAGTACTTC.

V gene TRBV10-3 combines with J gene TRBJ2-7; 9 bases are a match to TRBD2. CDR1 and CDR2 from the germline V gene are ENHRY and SYGVKD. The length of the CDR3 is 14 residues. V lost 6 bases, J lost 7 bases, and 10 bases stayed unmatched. CDR3 in amino acids: CAISEGVAGDEQYF. CDR3 bases: TGTGCCATCAGCGAAGGGGTAGCGGGAGATGAGCAGTACTTC.

The chain couples TRBV2 to TRBJ2-1; maybe TRBD1 (6 bases). The CDR3 runs 15 residues. V lost 8 bases and J lost 8, with 22 bases in between. Germline V gene lookup returns CDR1 SNHLY and CDR2 FYNNEI. As DNA, the CDR3 is TGTGCCAGCCCACGGTGGCAGGGGCGGGTCGATGAGCAGTTCTTC. Translated, it gives CASPRWQGRVDEQFF.

The chain links TRBV13 to TRBJ2-7; 7 bases are shared with TRBD2. Germline CDR1 and CDR2: PRHDT and FYEKMQ (reference sequence). The J segment lost 6 bases and the V segment lost 5 bases, leaving 4 bases of the junction unmatched. This CDR3 spans 12 amino acids. The CDR3 nucleotides read TGTGCCAGCAGCCCCTCTAGCGGCGAGCAGTACTTC. This sequence encodes CASSPSSGEQYF.

The chain joins TRBV7-9 to TRBJ2-7; no reliable D call. Germline V gives CDR1 SEHNR, CDR2 FQNEAQ (reference sequence). The CDR3 has 14 amino acids. The V end lost 0 bases, the J end lost 5 bases, and 11 bases lay between the germline ends. CDR3 region: CASSLALSFDEQYF. In DNA form, the CDR3 reads TGTGCCAGCAGCTTAGCCCTTTCGTTCGACGAGCAGTACTTC.

The chain combines TRBV15 with TRBJ2-7, with 8 bases aligning to TRBD2. The CDR3 totals 15 residues. The V and J ends lost 5 bases and 6 bases, in that order; junction bases with no gene match: 12. The germline gives CDR1 LNHNV, CDR2 YYDKDF (reference sequence). The CDR3 loop reads CATSRPGGEVREQYF. The DNA for the CDR3 is TGTGCCACCAGCCGCCCGGGGGGGGAGGTGCGCGAGCAGTACTTC.

The chain combines TRBV6-5 with TRBJ2-2; D call uncertain. V was shortened by 0 bases and J by 1 base, with 6 bases between the two germline ends. Germline CDR1 MNHEY, CDR2 SVGAGI. This CDR3 spans 15 amino acids. CDR3 residues: CASSYSAVNTGELFF. In DNA, the CDR3 is TGTGCCAGCAGTTACTCTGCGGTGAACACCGGGGAGCTGTTTTTT.

This clone counts as medium-sized. The V and J genes are TRBV5-4 and TRBJ2-5; 13 bases align to TRBD2. The V gene's germline CDR1 is SGHNT and CDR2 YYREEE (reference sequence). Trimming cost V 4 bases and J 4 bases; bases outside gene matches: 10. The CDR3 is made up of 17 amino acids. CDR3 sequence: CASSRRTSGRAGETQYF. The CDR3 DNA is TGTGCCAGCAGCCGCCGTACTAGCGGGAGGGCGGGAGAGACCCAGTACTTC.

This clone was counted many times. V is TRBV30 and J is TRBJ2-1; no clear D gene. Germline V gene sequence: CDR1 GTSNPN, CDR2 SVGIG (reference sequence). This CDR3 region has 14 residues. Trimming removed 3 bases from V and 9 bases from J, with 18 bases in between. Here the CDR3 reads CAWRIGPSQGEQFF. The CDR3, as DNA: TGTGCCTGGAGAATAGGTCCCTCACAAGGTGAGCAGTTCTTC.

In this sample, this clone turned up once. V gene TRBV5-1 combines with J gene TRBJ2-5; possibly TRBD1 for D (6 bases). The CDR3 spans 14 residues. V shed 4 bases and J shed 5 bases, with 15 bases lying between them. In germline, CDR1 is SGHRS, CDR2 YFSETQ. The CDR3 region is CASSAYRVGETQYF. The CDR3 nucleotides read TGCGCCAGCAGCGCATACAGGGTGGGGGAGACCCAGTACTTC.

The rearrangement links TRBV15 to TRBJ2-7; 7 nucleotides align to TRBD1. The length of the CDR3 is 16 residues. Unmatched junction bases numbered 6, after V lost 1 base and J lost 0 bases. Germline values: CDR1 LNHNV, CDR2 YYDKDF (reference sequence). CDR3 sequence: CATSRGGTAFSYEQYF. DNA for the CDR3: TGTGCCACCAGCAGAGGGGGGACAGCTTTCTCCTACGAGCAGTACTTC.

The chain combines TRBV10-1 with TRBJ2-2; D perhaps matches TRBD1 (5 bases). The CDR3 sequence is 13 residues long. The ends were cut back, 6 bases at V and 4 bases at J, with 9 bases in the middle. CDR1 WNHNN and CDR2 SYGVQD come from the germline V gene (reference sequence). CDR3 loop: CASRETVTGELFF. CDR3 in DNA: TGCGCCAGCAGGGAGACAGTCACCGGGGAGCTGTTTTTT.

The chain has TRBV30 and TRBJ2-1; D uncertain. This CDR3 spans 12 amino acids. The germline V and J ends were trimmed by 0 bases and 9 bases, with 9 bases remaining between them. Germline assignment: CDR1 GTSNPN and CDR2 SVGIG (reference sequence). The CDR3 DNA reads as TGTGCCTGGAGTGTGGTGGGTATTGAGCAGTTCTTC. Protein: CAWSVVGIEQFF.

This chain connects TRBV11-2 to TRBJ2-3; unclear D gene. This CDR3 contains 13 residues. With 4 bases removed from V and 6 bases from J, the gap between germline ends came to 11 bases. CDR1 and CDR2 from the germline V gene are SGHAT and FQNNGV. The CDR3 here is CASSYPGLDTQYF. CDR3 nucleotides: TGTGCCAGCAGCTACCCGGGCCTGGATACGCAGTATTTT.

The chain employs TRBV28 and TRBJ2-7; 10 positions agree with TRBD1. Per germline, CDR1 MDHEN and CDR2 SYDVKM. The CDR3 covers 15 residues. Unmatched junction bases numbered 6, after V lost 7 bases and J lost 0 bases. The CDR3 DNA reads TGTGCCAGCATCCCGGGACAGGGGTCCTCCTACGAGCAGTACTTC. Translating it yields CASIPGQGSSYEQYF.

The gene calls are TRBV10-3 and TRBJ2-1; 11 nucleotides align to TRBD2. The germline V gene encodes CDR1 ENHRY and CDR2 SYGVKD. The CDR3 totals 15 residues. The junction had 6 bases not matched to a gene; V was cut back by 3 bases and J by 8 bases. CDR3: CAISELAGAPDEQFF. CDR3 nucleotides: TGTGCCATCAGTGAACTAGCGGGGGCACCCGATGAGCAGTTCTTC.

The chain uses TRBV4-1 and TRBJ2-2; unclear D gene. Trimming removed 1 base at V and 7 bases at J, with 7 bases between. Germline lookup yields CDR1 MGHRA and CDR2 YSYEKL. This CDR3 is 13 amino acids long. DNA of the CDR3: TGCGCCAGCAGCCAAGCCTTAGTCGGGGAGCTGTTTTTT. This gives the protein CASSQALVGELFF.

A few counts support this clone. This chain links TRBV5-1 with TRBJ1-1; 8 bases agree with TRBD1. The J segment lost 3 bases and the V segment lost 4 bases, leaving 5 bases of the junction unmatched. The CDR3 totals 14 residues. Germline-derived CDR1 and CDR2 are SGHRS and YFSETQ. CDR3 sequence reads: CASSVGQEYTEAFF. CDR3 bases: TGCGCCAGCAGCGTGGGACAGGAGTACACTGAAGCTTTCTTT.

CDR3 in amino acids: CASSPGQGNEQYF. DNA of the CDR3: TGTGCCAGCAGCCCGGGACAGGGTAACGAGCAGTACTTC. The V call is TRBV5-6, the J call TRBJ2-7; TRBD1 matches 9 bases. V lost 4 bases to trimming and J lost 5 bases; unmatched junction nucleotides: 4. This CDR3 spans 13 amino acids. The germline CDR1 and CDR2 sequences are SGHDT and YYEEEE.

The chain carries TRBV4-1 and TRBJ2-3; D may be TRBD2 (6 bases). V was pared by 1 base and J by 4 bases, with 9 bases between. Germline V gene sequence: CDR1 MGHRA, CDR2 YSYEKL. The length of the CDR3 is 14 residues. This CDR3 reads CASSQGLVSDTQYF. CDR3 DNA sequence: TGCGCCAGCAGCCAAGGACTAGTCTCAGATACGCAGTATTTT.